This TCR beta chain was recorded in a study of blood T cells in healthy people across ages. The table lists this clonotype with a few counts. Together with a sample-barcoded 5' primer, a J-beta primer mix was included in a second PCR lasting about 7 to 12 cycles. MiXCR was run by TCRdb on the 5' RACE reads, yielding one entry per CDR3 protein. The data contain about 770,000 distinct CDR3 sequences, about 42% of them seen just once; the ten biggest clones take up roughly 19%. This CDR3 has 14 residues. Germline V lookup: CDR1 ENHRY, CDR2 SYGVKD. The V gene end was trimmed by 6 bases and the J gene end by 5 bases; junction bases not matched to a gene: 6.

V usage is TRBV10-3 and J usage is TRBJ2-1; 8 bases are shared with TRBD1. The sequence derives from a man aged 55 to 70 in good health. Sequences were obtained from blood. The chain's CDR3 is CAIRGQGGNNEQFF. Here the CDR3 DNA reads TGTGCCATCAGAGGACAGGGAGGTAACAATGAGCAGTTCTTC.